This is a list of T cell receptor beta chains from one sample in a study of brain T cells in children with intractable seizures. Sequencing used immunoSEQ multiplex PCR; TCRdb keeps in-frame clones, though not all of them. The sample shows around 80,000 clones, about 90% of them seen only once. Sample: peripheral blood, taken at surgery. All receptors come from a girl aged 2 to 10 with Rasmussen encephalitis and intractable seizures. The CDR3 runs from the conserved cysteine through the conserved F or W. D genes are given only for firm matches.

TRBV27	.	TRBJ2-7	CASSFGRRPSYEQYF	TGTGCCAGCAGCTTTGGACGCAGGCCCTCCTACGAGCAGTACTTC
TRBV6-5	TRBD1	TRBJ1-1	CASSGQGNTEAFF	TGTGCCAGCTCGGGACAGGGAAACACTGAAGCTTTCTTT
TRBV6-4	.	TRBJ2-1	CASSDSAGSYNEQFF	TGTGCCAGCAGTGACTCAGCGGGCTCCTACAATGAGCAGTTCTTC
TRBV4-1	TRBD2	TRBJ2-1	CASSQGQREGEQFF	TGCGCCAGCAGCCAAGGGCAGCGGGAGGGCGAGCAGTTCTTC
TRBV11-2	.	TRBJ1-1	CASSWPDTEAFF	TGTGCCAGCAGCTGGCCGGACACTGAAGCTTTCTTT
TRBV9	TRBD1	TRBJ1-2	CAIRDRDHSPMGYTF	TGTGCCATCCGGGACAGGGATCACTCTCCTATGGGGTACACCTTC
TRBV14	.	TRBJ2-4	CASSQAGGQNIQYF	TGTGCCAGCAGCCAGGCTGGGGGTCAAAACATTCAGTACTTC
TRBV10-2	TRBD2	TRBJ2-5	CASSSSGGIQETQYF	TGCGCCAGCAGTTCTAGCGGGGGGATACAAGAGACCCAGTACTTC
TRBV28	.	TRBJ2-7	CASSLKGYEQYF	TGTGCCAGCAGTTTAAAAGGTTACGAGCAGTACTTC
TRBV3-1/TRBV3-2	TRBD2	TRBJ2-1	CASSQDTSGYNEQFF	TGTGCCAGCAGCCAAGATACTAGCGGATACAATGAGCAGTTCTTC